This TCR beta chain comes out of a study of identical twins. General observations from the study: Zero-insertion analyses could be partly confounded by invariant MAIT and iNKT cells. The more abundant beta clonotypes in cord blood had fewer insertions, and memory repertoires did not show this. Weaker excess twin sharing was observed in beta out-of-frame sequences.

A few counts support this clonotype. Antigen specificity is unknown. TCRdb independently ran MiXCR on the 5' RACE reads; one entry per CDR3 protein. The sample has about 920,000 distinct CDR3 sequences, approximately 13% seen once; the top ten hold 1.5% to 2%. The CDR3 sequence is 13 residues long. V was pared by 6 bases and J by 7 bases, with 15 bases between. These same data were also listed under a study on yellow fever vaccine responses in identical twins.

V is TRBV12-3 or TRBV12-4 and J is TRBJ1-2, with a possible D match to TRBD1 (5 bases). Material: PBMCs. This receptor was identified in a woman younger than 30 in good health. CDR3 loop: CASRARDFSGYTF. The CDR3 bases are TGTGCCAGCAGAGCTAGGGACTTTTCTGGCTACACCTTC.